The sequence of this TCR beta chain was determined in a study of CXCR3-negative and CXCR3-positive naive CD8 T cells. Study-wide background: The TRB read total, some 130 million, broke down to about 1.5 +/- 0.3 million reads per library.

Study-wide findings and caveats: In both naive subsets diversity was comparably high, whereas memory CD8+ cells showed much lower diversity. For CXCR3-positive naive cells, TRB CDR3s were more hydrophobic than those of CXCR3-negative naive cells.

The authors prepared UMI-labeled TRB cDNA libraries by 5' RACE. TCRdb reprocessed the 5' RACE reads and stores each CDR3 protein as one record, lacking DNA. This sample contains some 150,000 distinct CDR3 sequences. Germline lookup yields CDR1 DFQATT and CDR2 SNEGSKA (reference sequence). The CDR3 has 14 residues. A word on this clonotype: Its antigen is not identified.

This receptor was taken from a human donor in good health. Some clones in this sample may be carry-over from other donors' samples. Sequencing was performed on naive CXCR3+ CD8+ T cells from blood. Subset here: CD45RO-CCR7+CD27+CD95- naive CD8+ T cells expressing CXCR3 (TNR3+). The V gene is TRBV20-1, the J gene TRBJ2-5; checking the TCRdb D call of TRBD1 is not possible without DNA. This chain's CDR3 is CSASGQGKQETQYF.